The 22 T cell receptor beta chains given below trace back to one sample, sequenced in a study of blood T cell repertoires in COVID-19. Clones were read by immunoSEQ multiplex PCR, and TCRdb kept only the in-frame ones, dropping some. The sample carries approximately 36,000 clones, around 85% recorded once. The material sequenced was peripheral blood. Source of these receptors: a man aged 50-60 years with active COVID-19.

The chain uses TRBV5-1 and TRBJ2-7; 9 positions agree with TRBD1. Trimming cost V 0 bases and J 5 bases; bases outside gene matches: 6. CDR1 is SGHRS, CDR2 YFSETQ, per germline. This CDR3 contains 15 residues. CDR3 DNA: TGCGCCAGCAGCTTGGATGGGACAGGGCCGAACGAGCAGTACTTC. Protein sequence: CASSLDGTGPNEQYF.

This chain links TRBV27 with TRBJ2-6; no clear D. The length of the CDR3 is 15 residues. V lost 3 bases to trimming and J lost 0 bases, with 6 bases between them. Germline V lookup: CDR1 MNHEY, CDR2 SMNVEV (reference sequence). The CDR3 region has the DNA TGTGCCAGCAGTTTTATGAGCTCTGGGGCCAACGTCCTGACTTTC. It codes for CASSFMSSGANVLTF.

This sequence joins TRBV19 and TRBJ1-5; a weak D match, TRBD1 (6 bases). V shed 4 bases and J shed 0 bases, with 10 bases lying between them. The germline V gene has CDR1 LNHDA and CDR2 SQIVND (reference sequence). The CDR3 consists of 15 residues. The chain's CDR3 is CASSRGHFSNQPQHF. CDR3 DNA: TGTGCCAGTAGTAGGGGACACTTTAGCAATCAGCCCCAGCATTTT. The complete variable domain, with remaining parts taken from reference TRBV19 and TRBJ1-5, reads DGGITQSPKYLFRKEGQNVTLSCEQNLNHDAMYWYRQDPGQGLRLIYYSQIVNDFQKGDIAEGYSVSREKKESFPLTVTSAQKNPTAFYLCASSRGHFSNQPQHFGDGTRLSIL.

This clone occurred once. V gene TRBV5-1 combines with J gene TRBJ2-3; TRBD2 might be the D (5 bases). This CDR3 comprises 14 residues. The V end lost 0 bases, the J end lost 3 bases, and 8 bases lay between the germline ends. Germline CDR1 reads SGHRS; CDR2 reads YFSETQ. The CDR3 nucleotides are TGCGCCAGCAGCTTGGGGGAGACGACAGATACGCAGTATTTT. Translating it yields CASSLGETTDTQYF.

The V and J genes are TRBV7-8 and TRBJ1-6; 7 bases map to TRBD1. CDR1 and CDR2 (germline): SGHVS, FQNEAQ. The CDR3 is 18 residues long. After removal of 4 bases from V and 0 bases from J, the junction contained 9 bases not matched to a gene. The CDR3 sequence: CASSSRDRGSSYNSPLHF. In DNA, the CDR3 is TGTGCCAGCAGCTCCCGGGACAGAGGGAGCTCCTATAATTCACCCCTCCACTTT.

In its sample, this clone was seen once. The V call is TRBV10-3, the J call TRBJ1-1; TRBD1 is a possible D gene (6 bases). Germline V CDR1 and CDR2: ENHRY, SYGVKD. Trimming left V 0 bases short and J 4 bases short, with 21 bases between. The CDR3 runs 18 residues. The CDR3 loop is CAISESIQGPRTVTEAFF. The CDR3 DNA sequence: TGTGCCATCAGTGAGTCGATACAGGGACCAAGGACGGTCACTGAAGCTTTCTTT.

The chain links TRBV5-5 to TRBJ1-2; 7 bases agree with TRBD1. CDR3 length equals 15 residues. J lost 5 bases, V lost 4 bases, and 11 bases had no gene match. Germline lookup yields CDR1 SGHKS and CDR2 YYEKEE (reference sequence). CDR3 region: CASSHRQGGRYGYTF. The CDR3 DNA reads as TGTGCCAGCAGCCACCGACAGGGTGGTAGGTATGGCTACACCTTC.

This clone was found a few times. This chain connects TRBV11-2 to TRBJ2-7, with 7 positions matching TRBD2. Trimming removed 1 base from V and 4 bases from J; junction bases left unmatched: 7. The germline V gene encodes CDR1 SGHAT and CDR2 FQNNGV. The CDR3 covers 15 residues. This chain's CDR3 is CASSLAGGVAYEQYF. DNA for the CDR3: TGTGCCAGCAGCTTAGCTGGGGGGGTAGCGTACGAGCAGTACTTC. The full variable domain, its missing parts supplied by reference TRBV11-2 and TRBJ2-7, is EAGVAQSPRYKIIEKRQSVAFWCNPISGHATLYWYQQILGQGPKLLIQFQNNGVVDDSQLPKDRFSAERLKGVDSTLKIQPAKLEDSAVYLCASSLAGGVAYEQYFGPGTRLTVT.

About this clone: Distinct nucleotide sequences in the sample also encode this CDR3. The V and J genes are TRBV5-4 and TRBJ1-3; tentative D call: TRBD1 (6 bases). V was pared by 2 bases and J by 1 base, with 7 bases between. Per germline, CDR1 SGHNT and CDR2 YYREEE (reference sequence). The CDR3 consists of 14 residues. The CDR3 spells CASSLQGSGNTIYF. The CDR3 DNA reads as TGTGCCAGCAGCTTACAGGGTTCTGGAAACACCATATATTTT.

The chain carries TRBV7-9 and TRBJ2-7; D unresolved. CDR1 is SEHNR, CDR2 FQNEAQ, per germline (reference sequence). This CDR3 comprises 11 residues. V lost 5 bases and J lost 4, with 6 bases in between. The chain's CDR3 is CASSPSYEQYF. As DNA, the CDR3 is TGTGCCAGCAGCCCCAGTTACGAGCAGTACTTC.

J is TRBJ2-3 and V is TRBV12-3 or TRBV12-4; 10 bases are shared with TRBD1. Unmatched junction bases numbered 2, after V lost 5 bases and J lost 6 bases. The CDR3 is 13 residues long. In nucleotides, the CDR3 is TGTGCCAGCAGTGACAGGGGGCGGGATACGCAGTATTTT. Encoded protein: CASSDRGRDTQYF.

This chain uses TRBV11-2 with TRBJ1-1; D unclear. Per the germline V gene, CDR1 is SGHAT and CDR2 is FQNNGV. The CDR3 is 13 amino acids. V was pared by 0 bases and J by 0 bases, with 2 bases between. In nucleotides, the CDR3 is TGTGCCAGCAGCTTAGACGTGAACACTGAAGCTTTCTTT. Translation gives CASSLDVNTEAFF.

The chain joins TRBV18 to TRBJ1-1; D uncertain. Germline V lookup: CDR1 KGHSH, CDR2 LQKENI. The length of the CDR3 is 12 residues. V lost 9 bases, J lost 2 bases, and 10 bases lay in between. In DNA form, the CDR3 reads TGTGCCAGTTTTCGAGATAACACTGAAGCTTTCTTT. Amino acids: CASFRDNTEAFF.

The V and J genes are TRBV18 and TRBJ2-7; TRBD1 aligns across 8 bases. The trim removed 3 bases at V and 3 bases at J, leaving 16 bases unmatched. CDR1 is KGHSH, CDR2 LQKENI, per germline. The CDR3 loop spans 18 amino acids. The CDR3 spells CASSPDYWDRRRDYEQYF. The CDR3 nucleotides are TGTGCCAGCTCACCTGACTATTGGGACAGGCGGAGGGACTACGAGCAGTACTTC.

The rearrangement joins TRBV5-1 to TRBJ2-7, with 7 bases lining up with TRBD1. The CDR3 is made up of 13 amino acids. V gave up 4 bases and J gave up 2 bases; unmatched junction bases: 3. Germline V gene data show CDR1 as SGHRS and CDR2 as YFSETQ. The CDR3 sequence: CASSQGQTYEQYF. In DNA form, the CDR3 reads TGCGCCAGCAGCCAGGGACAGACCTACGAGCAGTACTTC. Full variable domain (remainder filled in from reference TRBV5-1 and TRBJ2-7): KAGVTQTPRYLIKTRGQQVTLSCSPISGHRSVSWYQQTPGQGLQFLFEYFSETQRNKGNFPGRFSGRQFSNSRSEMNVSTLELGDSALYLCASSQGQTYEQYFGPGTRLTVT.

The chain combines TRBV19 with TRBJ2-4; 9 bases map to TRBD1. Germline CDR1 is LNHDA and CDR2 is SQIVND (reference sequence). V was pared by 5 bases and J by 0 bases, with 8 bases of the junction left unmatched. The CDR3 loop spans 17 amino acids. The CDR3: CASSPRTGVEAKNIQYF. In DNA, the CDR3 is TGTGCCAGTAGTCCCCGGACAGGGGTTGAAGCCAAAAACATTCAGTACTTC.

The rearrangement links TRBV7-2 to TRBJ2-3; 7 bases match TRBD2. V dropped 5 bases and J dropped 6; count of bases not matched to a gene: 11. The CDR3 loop spans 15 amino acids. Germline loops: CDR1 SGHTA, CDR2 FQGNSA. CDR3 nucleotides: TGTGCCAGCAGCGGCCGGGGGGTTACTTTGGATACGCAGTATTTT. Translating it yields CASSGRGVTLDTQYF.

This chain connects TRBV2 to TRBJ1-1, with D perhaps matching TRBD1 (5 bases). V was clipped by 3 bases and J by 3 bases, with 14 bases between them. The CDR3 runs to 15 residues. The germline gives CDR1 SNHLY, CDR2 FYNNEI. The CDR3 reads CASSDPGVGDTEAFF. The CDR3, as DNA: TGTGCCAGCAGTGACCCGGGGGTGGGGGACACTGAAGCTTTCTTT.

CDR3 bases: TGTGCCAGCAGCTTAGGACTAGCGGGGACCCACACCGGGGAGCTGTTTTTT. This sequence encodes CASSLGLAGTHTGELFF. V is TRBV7-2 and J is TRBJ2-2; 11 nucleotides align to TRBD2. The junction had 4 bases not matched to a gene; V was cut back by 1 base and J by 3 bases. Germline values: CDR1 SGHTA, CDR2 FQGNSA. The CDR3 length is 17 residues.

The chain uses TRBV5-1 and TRBJ2-4, with D perhaps TRBD2 (5 bases). With 0 bases removed from V and 1 base from J, the gap between germline ends came to 14 bases. The CDR3 runs 17 residues. Germline lookup yields CDR1 SGHRS and CDR2 YFSETQ. CDR3: CASSLGGAPSAKNIQYF. In nucleotides, the CDR3 is TGCGCCAGCAGCTTGGGGGGAGCTCCTTCGGCCAAAAACATTCAGTACTTC.

The genes are TRBV6-2 or TRBV6-3 and TRBJ1-1; D may be TRBD1 (5 bases). Trimming shortened V by 4 bases and J by 11 bases, and 20 bases separated the two germline ends. The CDR3 spans 14 residues. The germline V gene has CDR1 MNHEY and CDR2 SVGEGT. CDR3 sequence: CASSSTNLQGDAFF. As DNA, the CDR3 is TGTGCCAGCAGTTCTACTAATCTGCAGGGCGACGCTTTCTTT.

This rearrangement joins TRBV19 to TRBJ2-5, with D maybe TRBD1 (5 bases). V lost 6 bases and J 4 bases, leaving 9 bases between the germline ends. Looked up from germline, CDR1 is LNHDA and CDR2 is SQIVND (reference sequence). The CDR3 has 12 residues. The DNA for the CDR3 is TGTGCCAGTAGACAGGCAGGAGAGACCCAGTACTTC. It yields the protein CASRQAGETQYF.